The 27 T cell receptor beta chains given below trace back to one sample, sequenced in a study of T cell repertoires in aging, cancer and after chemotherapy. Rearranged V-D-J TRB sequences were amplified with a mixed TRB-A/B primer pool. MiXCR, run by TCRdb on the multiplex PCR reads, gives a single entry per CDR3 protein. The sample has roughly 3,000 distinct CDR3 sequences; approximately 24% are singletons. Peripheral blood genomic DNA, not sorted cells or RNA, was the template. Sample: blood. The receptor source for this set is a human donor with a solid tumor.

By sample fraction, this clonotype is medium-sized. The chain links TRBV27 to TRBJ2-1, with TRBD2 identical over 15 bases. V shed 5 bases and J 8 bases; nucleotides not matched to a gene: 7. CDR1 is MNHEY, CDR2 SMNVEV, per germline (reference sequence). CDR3 length: 16 residues. The CDR3 is CASSPRTSGRVYEQFF. The CDR3 DNA reads TGTGCCAGCAGTCCGCGGACTAGCGGGAGGGTCTATGAGCAGTTCTTC.

The gene calls are TRBV20-1 and TRBJ2-7; 7 bases line up with TRBD2. Unmatched junction bases numbered 9, after V lost 7 bases and J lost 3 bases. CDR1 is DFQATT and CDR2 is SNEGSKA in the germline V gene (reference sequence). The CDR3 runs to 13 residues. The CDR3 here is CSGWAGEIYEQYF. DNA for the CDR3: TGCAGTGGCTGGGCGGGAGAAATCTACGAGCAGTACTTC.

Within the sample, this clonotype is medium-sized. CDR3 loop: CASSLVGLNEQFF. The CDR3 DNA sequence: TGTGCCAGCAGCTTAGTAGGTCTTAACGAGCAGTTCTTC. The gene calls are TRBV7-2 and TRBJ2-1; no reliable D call. CDR1 is SGHTA, CDR2 FQGNSA, per germline. The CDR3 sequence is 13 residues long. With 1 base removed from V and 10 bases from J, the gap between germline ends came to 11 bases.

By share, this clonotype ranks as medium-sized. This chain uses TRBV6-6 with TRBJ1-3; D may be TRBD1 (6 bases). Germline V lookup: CDR1 MNHNY, CDR2 SVGAGI (reference sequence). V gave up 5 bases and J gave up 1 base, with 15 bases separating them. This CDR3 is built from 16 residues. The CDR3 nucleotides are TGTGCCAGCAGTGGAGAACAGGGTTTATCTGGAAACACCATATATTTT. Translating gives CASSGEQGLSGNTIYF.

The V gene is TRBV28, the J gene TRBJ1-2, with a possible D match to TRBD1 (5 bases). The CDR3 covers 12 residues. CDR1 is MDHEN, CDR2 SYDVKM, per germline. Trimming removed 3 bases from V and 9 bases from J, with 11 bases in between. DNA for the CDR3: TGTGCCAGCAGTTTTCAGGGATCCCGCTACACCTTC. Amino acids: CASSFQGSRYTF.

This clonotype is medium-sized. V and J are TRBV5-6 and TRBJ2-7; the match to TRBD2 covers 14 bases. Germline V gene data show CDR1 as SGHDT and CDR2 as YYEEEE. There are 15 residues in the CDR3. J gave up 12 bases and V 4 bases, and 12 bases lay outside the gene matches. The CDR3 here is CASSRRLAGGPSPYF. As DNA, the CDR3 is TGTGCCAGCAGCCGAAGACTAGCGGGAGGGCCGAGTCCGTACTTC.

This clonotype was detected only a few times. As DNA, the CDR3 is TGTGCCAGCAGCAAAACAGATACGCAGTATTTT. Translated: CASSKTDTQYF. J is TRBJ2-3 and V is TRBV11-2; no definite D call. CDR3 length equals 11 residues. V was pared by 5 bases and J by 3 bases, with 3 bases between. Germline values: CDR1 SGHAT, CDR2 FQNNGV.

Remarks on this clonotype: A much larger clonotype is one base distant, so this may be a read error. V gene TRBV18 combines with J gene TRBJ2-1; D is undetermined. CDR3 length: 14 amino acids. Germline CDR1 and CDR2: KGHSH and LQKENI. Trimming removed 2 bases from V and 6 bases from J, with 11 bases in between. CDR3 sequence reads: CASSPKLVTNEQFF. CDR3 sequence (DNA): TGTGCCAGCTCACCAAAACTCGTCACCAATGAGCAGTTCTTC. The full variable domain, in which reference TRBV18 and TRBJ2-1 provide the parts outside the CDR3, is NAGVMQNPRHLVRRRGQEARLRCSPMKGHSHVYWYRQLPEEGLKFMVYLQKENIIDESGMPKERFSAEFPKEGPSILRIQQVVRGDSAAYFCASSPKLVTNEQFFGPGTRLTVL.

Within the sample, this clonotype is medium-sized. The V call is TRBV6-5, the J call TRBJ1-1; D may be TRBD1 (6 bases). V shed 6 bases and J shed 2 bases, with 22 bases lying between them. The CDR3 length is 17 residues. Germline V gives CDR1 MNHEY, CDR2 SVGAGI. The CDR3 nucleotides read TGTGCCAGCAGCAGAGCGGCTTCGGGCAGGGGTAACACTGAAGCTTTCTTT. Encoded protein: CASSRAASGRGNTEAFF.

This clonotype is medium-sized within its sample. The V call is TRBV5-6, the J call TRBJ2-1; no definite D call. Trimming left V 3 bases short and J 9 bases short, with 25 bases between. The CDR3 extends over 17 amino acids. Per germline, CDR1 SGHDT and CDR2 YYEEEE. This CDR3 is CASSSQGLVYSRSEQFF. CDR3 DNA: TGTGCCAGCAGCTCTCAAGGCCTAGTTTACAGCCGGAGTGAGCAGTTCTTC.

This clonotype has just a few counts. This chain connects TRBV28 to TRBJ2-7; 8 bases are shared with TRBD1. Trimming cost V 7 bases and J 2 bases; bases outside gene matches: 4. This CDR3 has 13 amino acids. The germline gives CDR1 MDHEN, CDR2 SYDVKM. The CDR3: CASTRTGPYEQYF. For the CDR3, the DNA is TGTGCCAGCACCAGGACAGGGCCCTACGAGCAGTACTTC.

This rearrangement joins TRBV20-1 to TRBJ2-7, with D hard to call. CDR3 length: 15 amino acids. V dropped 6 bases and J dropped 0 bases, with 18 bases sitting between them. Germline lookup yields CDR1 DFQATT and CDR2 SNEGSKA (reference sequence). The DNA for the CDR3 is TGCAGTGCCGCGACCTCCATGGGCGGCTCCTACGAGCAGTACTTC. As protein: CSAATSMGGSYEQYF.

V is TRBV20-1 and J is TRBJ2-5, with unresolved D. Germline V gives CDR1 DFQATT, CDR2 SNEGSKA (reference sequence). The V end was cut by 4 bases, the J end by 3 bases, with 3 bases between. CDR3 length: 10 residues. The CDR3 reads CSAIEETQYF. The CDR3 DNA is TGCAGTGCTATAGAAGAGACCCAGTACTTC.

By frequency in the sample, this clonotype is medium-sized (0.01 to 0.1%). The V call is TRBV18, the J call TRBJ2-1, with D uncertain. Trimming removed 3 bases at V and 2 bases at J, with 14 bases between. Per the germline V gene, CDR1 is KGHSH and CDR2 is LQKENI. This CDR3 region has 16 residues. CDR3 loop: CASSPSWGLAYNEQFF. CDR3 DNA: TGTGCCAGCTCACCCTCTTGGGGATTAGCCTACAATGAGCAGTTCTTC.

This clonotype was picked up a small number of times. The gene calls are TRBV20-1 and TRBJ2-7; 8 nucleotides line up with TRBD1. CDR3 length: 13 amino acids. V lost 5 bases, J lost 7 bases, and 10 bases stayed unmatched. Germline assignment: CDR1 DFQATT and CDR2 SNEGSKA (reference sequence). The CDR3 bases are TGCAGTGCTGGCCGGCAGGGGGCGGGGGAGCAGTACTTC. Protein: CSAGRQGAGEQYF.

The V and J genes are TRBV19 and TRBJ2-7, with D maybe TRBD1 (6 bases). Germline V gives CDR1 LNHDA, CDR2 SQIVND (reference sequence). The CDR3 has 14 residues. V lost 6 bases and J 0 bases, leaving 12 bases between the germline ends. The chain's CDR3 is CASRDSRYSYEQYF. The CDR3 nucleotides read TGTGCCAGTAGGGACAGCCGCTACTCCTACGAGCAGTACTTC.

This clonotype is deemed medium-sized. This sequence joins TRBV12-3 or TRBV12-4 and TRBJ2-4, with D unclear. The ends were cut back, 6 bases at V and 0 bases at J, with 12 bases in the middle. CDR3 length equals 15 residues. The CDR3 sequence is CASSPQLLAKNIQYF. For the CDR3, the DNA is TGTGCCAGCAGCCCGCAGCTCCTAGCCAAAAACATTCAGTACTTC.

V is TRBV19 and J is TRBJ2-1, with 11 bases that match TRBD2. With V trimmed by 3 bases and J by 6 bases, 7 bases remained unmatched. Germline loops: CDR1 LNHDA, CDR2 SQIVND (reference sequence). The CDR3 extends over 16 amino acids. CDR3 nucleotides: TGTGCCAGTAGTATGTTTGGTAGCGGGAGGGTCAATGAGCAGTTCTTC. This gives the protein CASSMFGSGRVNEQFF.

This clonotype showed up just once. A much bigger clone sits one base away, suggesting this may be a read error. The V and J genes are TRBV5-4 and TRBJ1-1, with D perhaps matching TRBD1 (6 bases). The germline gives CDR1 SGHNT, CDR2 YYREEE (reference sequence). This CDR3 has 16 residues. Trimming shortened V by 3 bases and J by 7 bases, and 22 bases separated the two germline ends. The CDR3 protein is CASSSSHGTPDSEAFF. For the CDR3, the DNA is TGTGCCAGCAGCTCCAGCCACGGGACACCCGACAGTGAAGCTTTCTTT.

This clonotype was recorded once. The chain combines TRBV28 with TRBJ2-1; 8 bases fit TRBD2. CDR3 length equals 17 residues. V shed 6 bases, J shed 1 base, and the junction held 11 bases outside the gene matches. Germline V gene sequence: CDR1 MDHEN, CDR2 SYDVKM. The CDR3 reads CASSTPQAGASYNEQFF. CDR3 DNA: TGTGCCAGCAGCACCCCCCAAGCGGGAGCTTCCTACAATGAGCAGTTCTTC.

This clonotype ranks as medium-sized. The chain uses TRBV19 and TRBJ2-3; possible D gene TRBD1, 6 bases. The CDR3 totals 15 residues. Germline V gene sequence: CDR1 LNHDA, CDR2 SQIVND (reference sequence). Trimming removed 3 bases from V and 3 bases from J, with 13 bases in between. CDR3 sequence: CASSILTGNTDTQYF. The CDR3 bases are TGTGCCAGTAGTATCTTAACAGGGAATACAGATACGCAGTATTTT.

By proportion, this clonotype is medium-sized. The gene calls are TRBV27 and TRBJ1-2; the D gene is possibly TRBD1 (6 bases). Deletions cut 6 bases from V and 7 bases from J, with 18 bases between. This CDR3 comprises 14 residues. Germline loops: CDR1 MNHEY, CDR2 SMNVEV (reference sequence). CDR3 in amino acids: CASSPTGYRAGYTF. CDR3 nucleotide sequence: TGTGCCAGCAGCCCCACGGGGTACAGGGCTGGCTACACCTTC.

This clonotype is medium-sized (0.01 to 0.1%). V gene TRBV5-5 combines with J gene TRBJ2-7; TRBD1 agrees at 10 bases. The CDR3 runs 15 residues. Per the germline V gene, CDR1 is SGHKS and CDR2 is YYEKEE (reference sequence). V shed 4 bases, J shed 2 bases, and the junction held 6 bases outside the gene matches. The CDR3 region is CASSRQTGGTYEQYF. The DNA for the CDR3 is TGTGCCAGCAGCCGACAGACAGGGGGCACCTACGAGCAGTACTTC. The complete variable domain, with remaining parts taken from reference TRBV5-5 and TRBJ2-7, reads DAGVTQSPTHLIKTRGQQVTLRCSPISGHKSVSWYQQVLGQGPQFIFQYYEKEERGRGNFPDRFSARQFPNYSSELNVNALLLGDSALYLCASSRQTGGTYEQYFGPGTRLTVT.

The table lists this clonotype with a few counts. The J gene is TRBJ2-1, the V gene TRBV20-1; D uncertain. The CDR3 is 14 residues long. Trimming cost V 3 bases and J 3 bases, with 12 bases left between them. Germline lookup yields CDR1 DFQATT and CDR2 SNEGSKA (reference sequence). The DNA of the CDR3 is TGCAGTGCTAGCCGGGCGGAACGCTACAATGAGCAGTTCTTC. As protein: CSASRAERYNEQFF.

This clonotype is medium-sized by share. The rearrangement joins TRBV5-5 to TRBJ1-1, with D perhaps TRBD1 (5 bases). The germline V gene has CDR1 SGHKS and CDR2 YYEKEE (reference sequence). This CDR3 has 16 amino acids. Trimming shortened V by 5 bases and J by 4 bases, and 21 bases separated the two germline ends. The CDR3: CASSPPGRVMFTEAFF. The CDR3 coding sequence is TGTGCCAGCAGTCCCCCAGGGAGGGTAATGTTCACTGAAGCTTTCTTT.

In its sample, this clonotype ranks as medium-sized. V is TRBV6-2 or TRBV6-3 and J is TRBJ2-3; 7 bases fit TRBD1. Germline V gives CDR1 MNHEY, CDR2 SVGEGT. V shed 5 bases and J 6 bases; nucleotides not matched to a gene: 2. The CDR3 sequence is 12 residues long. CDR3 DNA sequence: TGTGCCAGCAGTACACAGGGGGATACGCAGTATTTT. Residues: CASSTQGDTQYF.

This clonotype counts as medium-sized. The chain joins TRBV6-1 to TRBJ2-2, with D perhaps matching TRBD2 (5 bases). CDR3 size: 15 residues. Trimming pared 8 bases from V and 0 bases from J, leaving 13 bases between. Germline V gives CDR1 MNHNS, CDR2 SASEGT. The CDR3 DNA reads as TGTGCCAGCGGAAGCGGAGGCGCGAACACCGGGGAGCTGTTTTTT. Translation gives CASGSGGANTGELFF.